This T cell receptor beta chain was captured by sequencing in a study of blood T cell repertoires in COVID-19. Study summary: The United States, Italy and Spain provided the acute and convalescent COVID-19 samples.

Per the original data handling: Amplification of reference gene primers was used by the study to estimate nucleated cell counts. The assay was immunoSEQ multiplex PCR, and TCRdb's table has in-frame clones only and misses some. D and trimming were read from the DNA, whereas the V and J calls and clone size are those reported in that table. The sample lists 220,000 or so clones, around 87% occurring once. The CDR3 spans 16 residues. Germline V gene lookup returns CDR1 MNHEY and CDR2 SVGAGI. V shed 0 bases and J shed 2 bases, with 13 bases lying between them. The clonotype originates from a young woman in a cohort exposed to, infected with or recovered from COVID-19 (not recorded which). The sample taken for sequencing was PBMCs or T cells enriched from blood (not recorded which). V usage is TRBV6-5 and J usage is TRBJ1-2; unclear D gene. The DNA for the CDR3 is TGTGCCAGCAGTTACTCCCCAGACAATCGGAACTATGGCTACACCTTC. It encodes CASSYSPDNRNYGYTF.